The 17 T cell receptor beta chains reported below all come from one sample, sequenced in a study of OX40 agonist ivuxolimab in advanced cancers. Data came from immunoSEQ multiplex PCR; TCRdb stores just in-frame clones and leaves some out. The data hold under 30,000 clones, with approximately 89% observed a single time. The sequenced sample was CD4+ or CD8+ T cells sorted from blood, obtained in a trial of the OX40 agonist ivuxolimab. Every receptor here comes from an adult with an advanced solid tumor such as melanoma, head and neck, liver or kidney cancer.

This clone was seen once. The rearrangement links TRBV10-2 to TRBJ2-3; D may be TRBD2 (5 bases). Germline V lookup: CDR1 WSHSY, CDR2 SAAADI. The length of the CDR3 is 15 residues. Trimming took off 3 bases at V and 2 bases at J, with 12 bases between the two ends. The DNA for the CDR3 is TGCGCCAGCAGTGAAAAGCGGCCGCTCACAGATACGCAGTATTTT. It is translated as CASSEKRPLTDTQYF.

V and J are TRBV5-1 and TRBJ2-1; TRBD2 aligns across 7 bases. V lost 0 bases to trimming and J lost 0 bases; unmatched junction nucleotides: 3. There are 16 residues in the CDR3. Germline V gives CDR1 SGHRS, CDR2 YFSETQ. CDR3 DNA: TGCGCCAGCAGCTTGGCCGGCGGGAGCTCCTACAATGAGCAGTTCTTC. Its protein is CASSLAGGSSYNEQFF. Filled out from reference TRBV5-1 and TRBJ2-1, the complete variable domain reads KAGVTQTPRYLIKTRGQQVTLSCSPISGHRSVSWYQQTPGQGLQFLFEYFSETQRNKGNFPGRFSGRQFSNSRSEMNVSTLELGDSALYLCASSLAGGSSYNEQFFGPGTRLTVL.

This chain joins TRBV7-2 and TRBJ2-7; 9 bases fit TRBD2. The CDR3 has 15 amino acids. Germline-derived CDR1 and CDR2 are SGHTA and FQGNSA. The trim removed 5 bases at V and 6 bases at J, leaving 11 bases unmatched. CDR3 amino acids: CASSAGGGRAGEQYF. CDR3 nucleotide sequence: TGTGCCAGCAGCGCGGGGGGCGGGAGGGCCGGCGAGCAGTACTTC.

This clone was found a few times. The chain is built from TRBV9 and TRBJ1-6; D is uncertain. V was shortened by 0 bases and J by 1 base, with 2 bases between the two germline ends. CDR1 and CDR2 from the germline V gene are SGDLS and YYNGEE. This CDR3 has 14 amino acids. DNA of the CDR3: TGTGCCAGCAGCGTAGAGTCCTATAATTCACCCCTCCACTTT. This gives the protein CASSVESYNSPLHF.

The V gene is TRBV7-3, the J gene TRBJ1-1; a weak D match, TRBD1 (6 bases). The germline V and J ends were trimmed by 7 bases and 2 bases, with 14 bases remaining between them. Germline V lookup: CDR1 SGHTA, CDR2 FQGTGA. CDR3 length equals 14 residues. The CDR3 here is CASKPDSGNTEAFF. Here the CDR3 DNA reads TGTGCCAGCAAACCGGACAGCGGAAACACTGAAGCTTTCTTT.

This chain uses TRBV30 with TRBJ1-6; D is unresolved. The germline CDR1 and CDR2 sequences are GTSNPN and SVGIG (reference sequence). Deletions cut 5 bases from V and 12 bases from J, with 11 bases between. The CDR3 runs to 11 residues. The CDR3 coding sequence is TGTGCCTGGGGAGACCCACAACCCCTCCACTTT. Translation gives CAWGDPQPLHF.

The V and J genes are TRBV15 and TRBJ2-5; D remains unclear. V lost 3 bases and J 3 bases, leaving 5 bases between the germline ends. The CDR3 is 12 amino acids. The germline gives CDR1 LNHNV, CDR2 YYDKDF (reference sequence). CDR3 region: CATSRAEETQYF. The DNA for the CDR3 is TGTGCCACCAGCAGGGCAGAAGAGACCCAGTACTTC. Full variable domain (remainder filled in from reference TRBV15 and TRBJ2-5): DAMVIQNPRYQVTQFGKPVTLSCSQTLNHNVMYWYQQKSSQAPKLLFHYYDKDFNNEADTPDNFQSRRPNTSFCFLDIRSPGLGDTAMYLCATSRAEETQYFGPGTRLLVL.

The V gene is TRBV5-4, the J gene TRBJ2-5; TRBD1 matches 8 bases. V gave up 3 bases and J gave up 2 bases; unmatched junction bases: 6. Germline V gene lookup returns CDR1 SGHNT and CDR2 YYREEE (reference sequence). The CDR3 length is 15 residues. The CDR3, as DNA: TGTGCCAGCAGCTCGCTCCGGGACAGGCAAGAGACCCAGTACTTC. Encoded protein: CASSSLRDRQETQYF.

The chain employs TRBV18 and TRBJ1-5, with D perhaps TRBD1 (6 bases). Germline V lookup: CDR1 KGHSH, CDR2 LQKENI. The CDR3 consists of 15 residues. Trimming pared 3 bases from V and 4 bases from J, leaving 13 bases between. CDR3 amino acids: CASSPWGPINQPQHF. The CDR3 DNA reads as TGTGCCAGCTCACCGTGGGGGCCAATAAATCAGCCCCAGCATTTT.

This clone was observed a single time. DNA of the CDR3: TGTGCCAGCAAACCTTGGGGACAGGGAGTCACAGATACGCAGTATTTT. This gives the protein CASKPWGQGVTDTQYF. The rearrangement uses TRBV27 and TRBJ2-3, with 9 positions matching TRBD1. This CDR3 has 16 amino acids. Trimming at V came to 7 bases and at J to 2 bases, leaving 10 bases not matched to a gene. Germline assignment: CDR1 MNHEY and CDR2 SMNVEV (reference sequence).

The rearrangement uses TRBV6-6 and TRBJ1-2; no reliable D call. Trimming shortened V by 2 bases and J by 8 bases, and 15 bases separated the two germline ends. Germline lookup yields CDR1 MNHNY and CDR2 SVGAGI (reference sequence). This CDR3 is 14 amino acids long. CDR3 residues: CASSYPAGKGGYTF. In nucleotides, the CDR3 is TGTGCCAGCAGTTACCCGGCCGGGAAAGGGGGCTACACCTTC.

This chain links TRBV28 with TRBJ1-2; D perhaps matches TRBD1 (6 bases). Germline V gene data show CDR1 as MDHEN and CDR2 as SYDVKM. The CDR3 is made up of 14 amino acids. The ends were cut back, 6 bases at V and 0 bases at J, with 11 bases in the middle. The CDR3 protein is CASRQGLANYGYTF. The DNA for the CDR3 is TGTGCCAGCAGACAGGGTTTAGCTAACTATGGCTACACCTTC.

The V gene is TRBV18, the J gene TRBJ2-2, with D uncertain. CDR3 length equals 15 residues. Trimming took 2 bases from V and 0 from J, leaving 7 bases between them. Looked up from germline, CDR1 is KGHSH and CDR2 is LQKENI. This CDR3 is CASSPETANTGELFF. CDR3 DNA: TGTGCCAGCTCACCAGAGACCGCGAACACCGGGGAGCTGTTTTTT.

This chain links TRBV11-1 with TRBJ2-7; the match to TRBD1 covers 9 bases. V shed 0 bases and J 8 bases; nucleotides not matched to a gene: 5. The germline gives CDR1 SGHAT, CDR2 FQDESV (reference sequence). The CDR3 extends over 14 amino acids. In nucleotides, the CDR3 is TGTGCCAGCAGCTTAGCGTCCGGGACAGGGCAGCAGTACTTC. As protein: CASSLASGTGQQYF.

This clone was seen more than once but under ten times. The chain is built from TRBV7-2 and TRBJ2-5, with D uncertain. Germline V gene lookup returns CDR1 SGHTA and CDR2 FQGNSA. V shed 1 base and J shed 1 base, with 10 bases lying between them. The CDR3 has 15 residues. The CDR3 bases are TGTGCCAGCAGCTTAGGAAGTCCATTCCAAGAGACCCAGTACTTC. Residues: CASSLGSPFQETQYF.

This chain links TRBV30 with TRBJ2-3, with D perhaps matching TRBD2 (6 bases). Germline loops: CDR1 GTSNPN, CDR2 SVGIG (reference sequence). Trimming left V 3 bases short and J 1 base short, with 14 bases between. This CDR3 comprises 15 residues. The CDR3 coding sequence is TGTGCCTGGAGACCGACTAGTGGGGGCACAGATACGCAGTATTTT. Translation gives CAWRPTSGGTDTQYF. Full variable domain (missing parts from reference TRBV30 and TRBJ2-3): SQTIHQWPATLVQPVGSPLSLECTVEGTSNPNLYWYRQAAGRGLQLLFYSVGIGQISSEVPQNLSASRPQDRQFILSSKKLLLSDSGFYLCAWRPTSGGTDTQYFGPGTRLTVL.

V and J are TRBV7-9 and TRBJ1-4; TRBD1 aligns across 7 bases. Germline V gene data show CDR1 as SEHNR and CDR2 as FQNEAQ (reference sequence). The V gene end was trimmed by 3 bases and the J gene end by 6 bases; junction bases not matched to a gene: 4. This CDR3 comprises 14 residues. CDR3 sequence (DNA): TGTGCCAGCAGCTTGGCACAGGGGTATGAAAAACTGTTTTTT. Its translation: CASSLAQGYEKLFF. The full variable domain, with the rest looked up from reference TRBV7-9 and TRBJ1-4, is DTGVSQNPRHKITKRGQNVTFRCDPISEHNRLYWYRQTLGQGPEFLTYFQNEAQLEKSRLLSDRFSAERPKGSFSTLEIQRTEQGDSAMYLCASSLAQGYEKLFFGSGTQLSVL.